One and the same sample provided the 18 T cell receptor beta chains below, sequenced in a study of cytomegalovirus exposure and HLA in healthy donors. Using immunoSEQ multiplex PCR, the repertoire was profiled, and TCRdb retains in-frame clones only, with some absent. The sample has 150,000 or so clones; approximately 90% are singletons. Sequenced sample: PBMCs. The source is a woman in her 30s in good health and CMV-seropositive.

The J gene is TRBJ1-1, the V gene TRBV7-9; 8 nucleotides line up with TRBD1. Germline CDR1 and CDR2: SEHNR and FQNEAQ (reference sequence). The V gene end was trimmed by 3 bases and the J gene end by 8 bases; junction bases not matched to a gene: 11. The CDR3 runs 15 residues. This CDR3 is CASSFMAGTGMEAFF. In nucleotides, the CDR3 is TGTGCCAGCAGCTTTATGGCCGGGACAGGAATGGAAGCTTTCTTT.

The chain employs TRBV27 and TRBJ2-1, with 9 nucleotides matching TRBD2. After removal of 4 bases from V and 0 bases from J, the junction contained 10 bases not matched to a gene. This CDR3 is built from 18 residues. Germline CDR1 reads MNHEY; CDR2 reads SMNVEV (reference sequence). CDR3 in DNA: TGTGCCAGCAGTTCGGACCGCCCGGGACTAGCCTCCTACAATGAGCAGTTCTTC. Translating gives CASSSDRPGLASYNEQFF.

The V call is TRBV27, the J call TRBJ2-5; a possible D gene is TRBD1 (7 bases). The CDR3 contains 15 residues. Germline V lookup: CDR1 MNHEY, CDR2 SMNVEV (reference sequence). The ends were cut back, 4 bases at V and 5 bases at J, with 17 bases in the middle. In DNA form, the CDR3 reads TGTGCCAGCAGTTCAACTCCCTCAGGGGGGGAGACCCAGTACTTC. This sequence encodes CASSSTPSGGETQYF.

In DNA form, the CDR3 reads TGCGCCAGCAGCTTGGGCCCACGGGACAGGGACTACGAGCAGTACTTC. It is translated as CASSLGPRDRDYEQYF. The rearrangement joins TRBV5-1 to TRBJ2-7; 9 positions agree with TRBD1. Trimming cost V 0 bases and J 3 bases; bases outside gene matches: 7. The CDR3 runs 16 residues. Germline CDR1 and CDR2: SGHRS and YFSETQ.

This chain uses TRBV19 with TRBJ1-5; D remains ambiguous. Germline V gene lookup returns CDR1 LNHDA and CDR2 SQIVND (reference sequence). Trimming pared 6 bases from V and 4 bases from J, leaving 19 bases between. This CDR3 region has 16 residues. CDR3: CASSNLGGVRNQPQHF. In DNA, the CDR3 is TGTGCCAGTAGCAACCTTGGCGGGGTAAGGAATCAGCCCCAGCATTTT.

The chain recombines TRBV6-1 with TRBJ2-5; 7 bases match TRBD2. The CDR3 runs 14 residues. CDR1 and CDR2 from the germline V gene are MNHNS and SASEGT. The J segment lost 1 base and the V segment lost 8 bases, leaving 7 bases of the junction unmatched. DNA of the CDR3: TGTGCCAGCCTGGGTTCGGGAGGCCAAGAGACCCAGTACTTC. Translation: CASLGSGGQETQYF.

The rearrangement uses TRBV2 and TRBJ2-1; no firm D call. CDR1 is SNHLY, CDR2 FYNNEI, per germline. The V gene lost 8 bases and the J gene lost 4 bases, with 15 bases spanning the gap. CDR3 length: 14 residues. The CDR3 loop reads CASGSGQSYNEQFF. The CDR3 region has the DNA TGTGCCAGCGGGTCTGGGCAGAGTTACAATGAGCAGTTCTTC.

The V call is TRBV5-4, the J call TRBJ1-2; tentatively, D is TRBD1 (6 bases). V gave up 4 bases and J gave up 0 bases, with 10 bases separating them. Germline CDR1 and CDR2: SGHNT and YYREEE (reference sequence). The CDR3 totals 14 residues. CDR3 region: CASSTGTSNYGYTF. CDR3 sequence (DNA): TGTGCCAGCAGCACCGGGACATCTAACTATGGCTACACCTTC.

V and J are TRBV2 and TRBJ2-1, with 11 bases aligning to TRBD1. This CDR3 contains 16 residues. The germline CDR1 and CDR2 sequences are SNHLY and FYNNEI. Unmatched junction bases numbered 15, after V lost 10 bases and J lost 7 bases. The CDR3 sequence is CATGQGALGPKNEQFF. DNA for the CDR3: TGTGCCACCGGACAGGGGGCGCTTGGGCCGAAGAATGAGCAGTTCTTC. Drawing the rest from reference TRBV2 and TRBJ2-1, the complete variable domain is EPEVTQTPSHQVTQMGQEVILRCVPISNHLYFYWYRQILGQKVEFLVSFYNNEISEKSEIFDDQFSVERPDGSNFTLKIRSTKLEDSAMYFCATGQGALGPKNEQFFGPGTRLTVL.

The chain combines TRBV27 with TRBJ1-6; tentatively, D is TRBD1 (6 bases). CDR3 size: 16 residues. Per the germline V gene, CDR1 is MNHEY and CDR2 is SMNVEV (reference sequence). V lost 2 bases to trimming and J lost 1 base, with 9 bases between them. The DNA for the CDR3 is TGTGCCAGCAGTTTAAGGGGGGGTTCCTATAATTCACCCCTCCACTTT. The encoded protein is CASSLRGGSYNSPLHF.

This sequence joins TRBV6-5 and TRBJ2-5, with TRBD2 identical over 11 bases. Per the germline V gene, CDR1 is MNHEY and CDR2 is SVGAGI. The CDR3 totals 15 residues. The V and J ends lost 8 bases and 5 bases, in that order; junction bases with no gene match: 10. Here the CDR3 reads CASCKGTSGGETQYF. DNA for the CDR3: TGTGCCAGCTGTAAGGGGACTAGCGGTGGGGAGACCCAGTACTTC.

This chain uses TRBV5-1 with TRBJ2-3, with D possibly TRBD2 on 6 matching bases. This CDR3 comprises 17 residues. Deletions cut 5 bases from V and 2 bases from J, with 21 bases between. Germline CDR1 SGHRS, CDR2 YFSETQ. The CDR3 spells CASREVPVTSSTDTQYF. As DNA, the CDR3 is TGCGCCAGCAGAGAGGTCCCGGTAACTAGCTCCACAGATACGCAGTATTTT.

The chain is built from TRBV11-2 and TRBJ1-3, with D unresolved. CDR3 length: 17 residues. Germline CDR1 is SGHAT and CDR2 is FQNNGV. V was trimmed by 3 bases and J by 0 bases, leaving 15 bases between them. The CDR3 reads CASSLVSLDSSGNTIYF. The CDR3 DNA is TGTGCCAGCAGCTTGGTTAGCCTTGATAGCTCTGGAAACACCATATATTTT.

This clone was seen once. The J gene is TRBJ1-5, the V gene TRBV5-6, with 8 bases lining up with TRBD1. The V segment lost 2 bases and the J segment 9 bases; nucleotides outside the gene matches: 7. The germline CDR1 and CDR2 sequences are SGHDT and YYEEEE. The CDR3 runs 14 residues. CDR3 nucleotides: TGTGCCAGCAGCTTCGGACAGGGTAGCGGGCCCCAGCATTTT. Translated: CASSFGQGSGPQHF.

The chain recombines TRBV7-6 with TRBJ2-7, with 13 bases lining up with TRBD2. Germline trimming cut 3 bases from V and 0 bases from J; bases unmatched to any gene: 2. Germline V gene lookup returns CDR1 SGHVS and CDR2 FNYEAQ. The CDR3 spans 16 residues. In DNA form, the CDR3 reads TGTGCCAGCAGCTTGGGACTAGCGGGGAGCTCCTACGAGCAGTACTTC. This gives the protein CASSLGLAGSSYEQYF.

Only one count was recorded for this clone. The chain joins TRBV28 to TRBJ2-7, with D uncertain. Germline V CDR1 and CDR2: MDHEN, SYDVKM. Trimming cost V 3 bases and J 7 bases, with 16 bases left between them. The CDR3 has 14 amino acids. CDR3 amino acids: CASSFLKPPREQYF. The CDR3 DNA follows: TGTGCCAGCAGTTTCCTTAAACCACCTCGGGAGCAGTACTTC.

This chain links TRBV4-1 with TRBJ2-5, with 9 bases matching TRBD1. The germline V gene has CDR1 MGHRA and CDR2 YSYEKL. This CDR3 comprises 15 residues. J lost 4 bases, V lost 1 base, and 4 bases had no gene match. CDR3 DNA: TGCGCCAGCAGCCAAGGACAGGGGGGAATAGAGACCCAGTACTTC. This translates into CASSQGQGGIETQYF.

The chain employs TRBV5-1 and TRBJ2-7; the match to TRBD1 covers 7 bases. CDR3 length: 15 residues. CDR1 SGHRS and CDR2 YFSETQ come from the germline V gene. The V gene end was trimmed by 4 bases and the J gene end by 0 bases; junction bases not matched to a gene: 7. CDR3 in amino acids: CASSGIQGISYEQYF. The CDR3 bases are TGCGCCAGCAGCGGAATACAGGGGATCTCCTACGAGCAGTACTTC. The variable domain in full, completed from reference TRBV5-1 and TRBJ2-7, reads KAGVTQTPRYLIKTRGQQVTLSCSPISGHRSVSWYQQTPGQGLQFLFEYFSETQRNKGNFPGRFSGRQFSNSRSEMNVSTLELGDSALYLCASSGIQGISYEQYFGPGTRLTVT.